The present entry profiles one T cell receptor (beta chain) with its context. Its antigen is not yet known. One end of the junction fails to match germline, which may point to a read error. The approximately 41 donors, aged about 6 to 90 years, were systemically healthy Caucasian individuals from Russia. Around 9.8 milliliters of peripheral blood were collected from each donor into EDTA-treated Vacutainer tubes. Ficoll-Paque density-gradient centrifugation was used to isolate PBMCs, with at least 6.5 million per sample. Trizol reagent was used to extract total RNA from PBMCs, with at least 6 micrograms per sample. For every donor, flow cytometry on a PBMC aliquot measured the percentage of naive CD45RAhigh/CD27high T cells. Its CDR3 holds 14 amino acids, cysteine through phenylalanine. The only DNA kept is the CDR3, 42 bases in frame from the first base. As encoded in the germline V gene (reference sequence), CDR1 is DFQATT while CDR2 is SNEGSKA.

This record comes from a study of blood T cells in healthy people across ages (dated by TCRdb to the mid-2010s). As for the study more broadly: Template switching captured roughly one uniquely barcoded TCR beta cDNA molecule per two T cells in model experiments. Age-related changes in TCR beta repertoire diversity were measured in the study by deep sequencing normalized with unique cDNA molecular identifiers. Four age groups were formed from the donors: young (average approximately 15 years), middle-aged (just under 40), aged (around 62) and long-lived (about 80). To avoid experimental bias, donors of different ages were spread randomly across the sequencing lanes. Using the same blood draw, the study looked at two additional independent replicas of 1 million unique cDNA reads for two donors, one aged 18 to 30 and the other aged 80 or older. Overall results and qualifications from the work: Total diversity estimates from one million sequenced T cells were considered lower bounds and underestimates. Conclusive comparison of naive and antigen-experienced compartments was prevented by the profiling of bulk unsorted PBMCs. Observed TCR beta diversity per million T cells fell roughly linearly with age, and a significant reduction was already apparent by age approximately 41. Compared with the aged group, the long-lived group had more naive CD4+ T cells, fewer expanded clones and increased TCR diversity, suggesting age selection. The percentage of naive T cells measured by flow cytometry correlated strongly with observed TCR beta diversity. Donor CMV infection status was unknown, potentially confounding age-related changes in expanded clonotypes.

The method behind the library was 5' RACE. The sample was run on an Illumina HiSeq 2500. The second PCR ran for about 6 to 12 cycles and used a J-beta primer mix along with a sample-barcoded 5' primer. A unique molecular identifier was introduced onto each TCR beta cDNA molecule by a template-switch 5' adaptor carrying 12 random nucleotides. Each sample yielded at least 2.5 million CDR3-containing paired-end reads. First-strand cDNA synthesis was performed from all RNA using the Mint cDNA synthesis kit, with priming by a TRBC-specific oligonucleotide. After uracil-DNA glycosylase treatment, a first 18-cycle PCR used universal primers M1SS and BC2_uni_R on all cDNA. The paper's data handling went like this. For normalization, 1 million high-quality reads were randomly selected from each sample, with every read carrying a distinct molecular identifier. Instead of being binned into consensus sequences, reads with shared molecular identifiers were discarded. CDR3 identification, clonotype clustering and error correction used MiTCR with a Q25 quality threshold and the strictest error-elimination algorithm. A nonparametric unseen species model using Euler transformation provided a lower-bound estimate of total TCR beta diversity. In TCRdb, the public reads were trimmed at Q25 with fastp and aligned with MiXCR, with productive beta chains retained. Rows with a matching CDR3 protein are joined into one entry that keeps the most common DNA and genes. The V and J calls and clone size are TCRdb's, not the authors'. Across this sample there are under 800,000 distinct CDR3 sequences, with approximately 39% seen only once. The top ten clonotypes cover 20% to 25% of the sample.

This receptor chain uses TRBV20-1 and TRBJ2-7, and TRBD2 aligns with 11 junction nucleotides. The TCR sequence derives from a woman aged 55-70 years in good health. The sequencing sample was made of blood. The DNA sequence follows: TGCGGTGCTAGTGGGACTAGCGGCGTCAATGAGCAGTACTTC. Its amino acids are CGASGTSGVNEQYF.